These 32 T cell receptor beta chains were sequenced from one sample in a study of identical twins. Via MiXCR, TCRdb re-called the 5' RACE reads, giving one row per CDR3 protein. The data contain about 1.7 million distinct CDR3 sequences, 25% to 35% of them singletons. The specimen sequenced was cord blood. The receptors shown here come from a newborn girl in good health.

This clonotype was seen many times. J is TRBJ1-2 and V is TRBV27; TRBD1 matches at 7 bases. This CDR3 is built from 13 residues. The germline gives CDR1 MNHEY, CDR2 SMNVEV (reference sequence). The V and J ends lost 6 bases and 5 bases, in that order; junction bases with no gene match: 6. The CDR3 DNA is TGTGCCAGCAGCCCGGGACAGTTATATGGCTACACCTTC. Amino acid sequence: CASSPGQLYGYTF.

This clonotype was detected a few times. V usage is TRBV5-5 and J usage is TRBJ2-4; D uncertain. Near its end, the DNA agrees better with TRBJ2-7, so the J call may be wrong. Looked up from germline, CDR1 is SGHKS and CDR2 is YYEKEE (reference sequence). The CDR3 is made up of 14 amino acids. The CDR3 DNA reads TGTGCCAGCACCCTGAGCAAGCCCTATTACGAGCAGTACTTC. As protein: CASTLSKPYYEQYF.

The V call is TRBV2, the J call TRBJ2-7, with 9 bases fitting TRBD1. V gave up 5 bases and J gave up 9 bases; unmatched junction bases: 11. Germline V lookup: CDR1 SNHLY, CDR2 FYNNEI. The CDR3 contains 14 residues. CDR3 in DNA: TGTGCCAGCAGTCCTTTCCCGGGACAGGGAGTGCAGTACTTC. Encoded protein: CASSPFPGQGVQYF.

In its sample, this clonotype was seen many times. The chain combines TRBV28 with TRBJ2-3; 13 nucleotides match TRBD2. This CDR3 is 17 amino acids long. V shed 5 bases and J 2 bases; nucleotides not matched to a gene: 7. Germline V gene sequence: CDR1 MDHEN, CDR2 SYDVKM. This chain's CDR3 is CASSPGTSGVNTDTQYF. CDR3 nucleotides: TGTGCCAGCAGTCCCGGGACTAGCGGGGTTAACACAGATACGCAGTATTTT.

The chain recombines TRBV7-2 with TRBJ2-3; 13 bases are shared with TRBD2. CDR1 is SGHTA and CDR2 is FQGNSA in the germline V gene. CDR3 length: 18 residues. V gave up 2 bases and J gave up 4 bases; unmatched junction bases: 9. For the CDR3, the DNA is TGTGCCAGCAGCTTAACCCCTGGACTAGCGGGAGAGGCAGATACGCAGTATTTT. This gives the protein CASSLTPGLAGEADTQYF.

This sequence joins TRBV11-2 and TRBJ1-2; possible D gene TRBD1, 5 bases. CDR1 is SGHAT, CDR2 FQNNGV, per germline. Trimming shortened V by 5 bases and J by 4 bases, and 17 bases separated the two germline ends. The CDR3 sequence is 15 residues long. The CDR3 loop reads CASSRTQGKGYGYTF. CDR3 nucleotide sequence: TGTGCCAGCAGCCGAACCCAGGGTAAGGGCTATGGCTACACCTTC.

This clonotype has a handful of counts. The genes are TRBV5-4 and TRBJ2-1, with 8 bases identical to TRBD2. Germline CDR1 SGHNT, CDR2 YYREEE (reference sequence). The junction had 8 bases not matched to a gene; V was cut back by 4 bases and J by 2 bases. CDR3 length: 16 residues. DNA of the CDR3: TGTGCCAGCAGCATGGTAGCGGGGCTCACCTACAATGAGCAGTTCTTC. Translation: CASSMVAGLTYNEQFF.

This clonotype was counted a few times. The rearrangement uses TRBV5-6 and TRBJ2-1, with D perhaps matching TRBD2 (6 bases). V dropped 3 bases and J dropped 6 bases, with 22 bases sitting between them. This CDR3 region has 17 residues. The germline V gene encodes CDR1 SGHDT and CDR2 YYEEEE. The CDR3 loop reads CASSSVRWRDGPNEQFF. The CDR3 DNA follows: TGTGCCAGCAGCTCAGTCAGGTGGAGGGATGGACCCAATGAGCAGTTCTTC.

The V and J genes are TRBV20-1 and TRBJ2-7, with D possibly matching TRBD2 (5 bases). The CDR3 has 12 residues. V was clipped by 3 bases and J by 5 bases, with 11 bases between them. Germline V CDR1 and CDR2: DFQATT, SNEGSKA (reference sequence). CDR3 sequence (DNA): TGCAGTGCTAGTCCGGGGAGAGACGAGCAGTACTTC. This gives the protein CSASPGRDEQYF.

This clonotype has just a few counts. The J gene is TRBJ2-5, the V gene TRBV11-2; D gene uncertain. Germline CDR1 and CDR2: SGHAT and FQNNGV. Trimming took 2 bases from V and 2 from J, leaving 12 bases between them. The CDR3 consists of 15 residues. CDR3: CASSLLVGWQETQYF. The DNA for the CDR3 is TGTGCCAGCAGCTTACTGGTCGGGTGGCAAGAGACCCAGTACTTC.

V usage is TRBV10-3 and J usage is TRBJ1-2, with D unclear. Deletions cut 7 bases from V and 10 bases from J, with 10 bases between. Germline V gene data show CDR1 as ENHRY and CDR2 as SYGVKD. The CDR3 is made up of 10 amino acids. CDR3 loop: CAIKGVDYTF. In DNA, the CDR3 is TGTGCCATCAAGGGCGTTGACTACACCTTC.

This rearrangement joins TRBV29-1 to TRBJ2-7, with D tentatively TRBD1 or TRBD2 (7 bases each). The CDR3 spans 14 residues. Germline V gene data show CDR1 as SQVTM and CDR2 as ANQGSEA. CDR3 amino acids: CSATGGQTSYEQYF. The DNA for the CDR3 is TGCAGTGCCACGGGGGGACAGACCTCCTACGAGCAGTACTTC.

The chain recombines TRBV3-1 with TRBJ2-5, with D unresolved. The CDR3 is 11 residues long. Germline values: CDR1 LGHDT, CDR2 YNNKEL (reference sequence). V lost 5 bases, J lost 7 bases, and 8 bases lay in between. The CDR3 bases are TGTGCCAGCAGCTTGAGTAGGACCCAGTACTTC. As protein: CASSLSRTQYF.

This sequence joins TRBV7-9 and TRBJ2-5, with D unclear. Trimming shortened V by 0 bases and J by 5 bases, and 4 bases separated the two germline ends. CDR1 is SEHNR and CDR2 is FQNEAQ in the germline V gene (reference sequence). The CDR3 covers 12 residues. Written as DNA, the CDR3 is TGTGCCAGCAGCTTAGCGCACGAGACCCAGTACTTC. Encoded protein: CASSLAHETQYF.

This chain joins TRBV28 and TRBJ2-7; 7 bases are a match to TRBD1. Germline CDR1 is MDHEN and CDR2 is SYDVKM. Trimming took 1 base from V and 7 from J; bases not matched to a gene: 10. The CDR3 is 15 amino acids. The DNA for the CDR3 is TGTGCCAGCAGTTTATTGGGGACAGCGAACAATGAGCAGTACTTC. It translates to CASSLLGTANNEQYF.

The chain is built from TRBV5-6 and TRBJ2-2, with 7 positions matching TRBD2. After removal of 0 bases from V and 4 bases from J, the junction contained 12 bases not matched to a gene. In germline, CDR1 is SGHDT, CDR2 YYEEEE. This CDR3 spans 18 amino acids. The chain's CDR3 is CASSLERDYMPPTGELFF. The CDR3, as DNA: TGTGCCAGCAGCTTGGAGCGGGACTATATGCCCCCCACCGGGGAGCTGTTTTTT. The whole variable domain, filled in from reference TRBV5-6 and TRBJ2-2, reads DAGVTQSPTHLIKTRGQQVTLRCSPKSGHDTVSWYQQALGQGPQFIFQYYEEEERQRGNFPDRFSGHQFPNYSSELNVNALLLGDSALYLCASSLERDYMPPTGELFFGEGSRLTVL.

V is TRBV5-1 and J is TRBJ1-5; D may be TRBD1 (6 bases). The V and J ends lost 2 bases and 8 bases respectively, with 17 bases between them. CDR1 and CDR2 (germline): SGHRS, YFSETQ. There are 15 residues in the CDR3. Here the CDR3 DNA reads TGCGCCAGCAGCTTTTCGAACAGGGATCTCGAGCCCCAGCATTTT. As protein: CASSFSNRDLEPQHF.

For the CDR3, the DNA is TGTGCCAGCAGCTTAGGCCCCCTGACAGGGACCAAAAACATTCAGTACTTC. This translates into CASSLGPLTGTKNIQYF. The genes are TRBV7-8 and TRBJ2-4; TRBD1 aligns across 7 bases. This CDR3 contains 17 residues. The germline V gene encodes CDR1 SGHVS and CDR2 FQNEAQ. V trimming: 1 base; J trimming: 2 bases; junction bases outside the gene matches: 8.

The CDR3 DNA is TGTGCCAGCAGTTACTCTCGGGCAGGGAGATTGAACACTGAAGCTTTCTTT. Its protein product is CASSYSRAGRLNTEAFF. The rearrangement joins TRBV6-6 to TRBJ1-1; weak D call: TRBD1 (5 bases). The CDR3 loop spans 17 amino acids. Trimming removed 0 bases at V and 0 bases at J, with 14 bases between. Germline CDR1 reads MNHNY; CDR2 reads SVGAGI (reference sequence).

Notes on this clonotype: One end of the junction fails to match germline, which may point to a read error. V is TRBV5-6 and J is TRBJ1-2; perhaps TRBD1 as D (5 bases). The CDR3 consists of 14 residues. Per germline, CDR1 SGHDT and CDR2 YYEEEE. The CDR3 sequence is CASSTTGRYYGCTF. The CDR3 nucleotides are TGTGCCAGCAGCACTACAGGACGGTACTATGGCTGCACCTTC. The full variable domain, completed using reference TRBV5-6 and TRBJ1-2, is DAGVTQSPTHLIKTRGQQVTLRCSPKSGHDTVSWYQQALGQGPQFIFQYYEEEERQRGNFPDRFSGHQFPNYSSELNVNALLLGDSALYLCASSTTGRYYGCTFGSGTRLTVV.

The chain uses TRBV20-1 and TRBJ2-7; TRBD1 agrees at 8 bases. Germline-derived CDR1 and CDR2 are DFQATT and SNEGSKA (reference sequence). Trimming at V came to 6 bases and at J to 0 bases, leaving 7 bases not matched to a gene. The CDR3 has 14 residues. The chain's CDR3 is CSADGTGYSYEQYF. The CDR3 bases are TGCAGTGCCGATGGGACAGGCTACTCCTACGAGCAGTACTTC.

Comments on this clonotype: A much larger clone is a single base away; this may be a read error. The chain uses TRBV4-2 and TRBJ2-4; the match to TRBD2 covers 9 bases. The J call may be in error: the DNA end matches TRBJ2-7 better. Germline CDR1 is LGHNA and CDR2 is YNFKEQ. This CDR3 is built from 14 residues. DNA of the CDR3: TGTGCCAGCAGCCATCTAGCGGGGTCCCACGAGCAGTACTTC. It codes for CASSHLAGSHEQYF.

This clonotype turned up a few times. CDR3 amino acids: CASSLGGQPMVGYTF. For the CDR3, the DNA is TGTGCCAGCAGCTTGGGTGGACAGCCGATGGTCGGCTACACCTTC. The chain carries TRBV5-4 and TRBJ1-2; D might be TRBD1 (6 bases). The V and J ends lost 0 bases and 8 bases respectively, with 17 bases between them. The CDR3 is 15 amino acids. CDR1 is SGHNT and CDR2 is YYREEE in the germline V gene (reference sequence).

Worth noting for this clonotype: A read error may be the cause here, since a much bigger clone is one base away. The rearrangement uses TRBV29-1 and TRBJ2-1; no definite D call. Germline V gene data show CDR1 as SQVTM and CDR2 as ANQGSEA. This CDR3 contains 11 residues. The CDR3 reads CSVDRVNKQFF. CDR3 bases: TGCAGCGTTGATAGGGTCAATAAGCAGTTCTTC.

This sequence joins TRBV5-1 and TRBJ1-5, with TRBD1 identical over 7 bases. V was pared by 4 bases and J by 0 bases, with 10 bases of the junction left unmatched. CDR1 is SGHRS, CDR2 YFSETQ, per germline. This CDR3 is built from 17 residues. In nucleotides, the CDR3 is TGCGCCAGCAGCCCCCGGACAGGTCACTATAGCAATCAGCCCCAGCATTTT. Its protein is CASSPRTGHYSNQPQHF. Filled out from reference TRBV5-1 and TRBJ1-5, the complete variable domain reads KAGVTQTPRYLIKTRGQQVTLSCSPISGHRSVSWYQQTPGQGLQFLFEYFSETQRNKGNFPGRFSGRQFSNSRSEMNVSTLELGDSALYLCASSPRTGHYSNQPQHFGDGTRLSIL.

This clonotype turned up a few times. The V call is TRBV12-3 or TRBV12-4, the J call TRBJ2-5, with D perhaps matching TRBD1 or TRBD2 (6 bases each). Deletions cut 7 bases from V and 0 bases from J, with 12 bases between. The CDR3 contains 14 residues. The CDR3 coding sequence is TGTGCCAGCACCCTAGGGGGGTACCAAGAGACCCAGTACTTC. It yields the protein CASTLGGYQETQYF.

This chain connects TRBV14 to TRBJ2-7, with a possible D match to TRBD2 (5 bases). The germline V gene encodes CDR1 SGHDN and CDR2 FVKESK. The CDR3 totals 16 residues. Trimming shortened V by 1 base and J by 0 bases, and 13 bases separated the two germline ends. CDR3: CASSQAGGLSSYEQYF. The DNA of the CDR3 is TGTGCCAGCAGCCAAGCTGGTGGACTGAGCTCCTACGAGCAGTACTTC.

The V gene is TRBV12-3 or TRBV12-4, the J gene TRBJ2-1, with 13 bases identical to TRBD2. The CDR3 length is 16 residues. With 3 bases clipped from V and 2 bases from J, the junction kept 1 base outside the gene matches. CDR3 DNA: TGTGCCAGCAGTTTTGGGACTAGCGGGACCTACAATGAGCAGTTCTTC. Its translation: CASSFGTSGTYNEQFF.

The sample holds many counts of this clonotype. This chain joins TRBV2 and TRBJ1-5; maybe TRBD1 (5 bases). CDR1 is SNHLY and CDR2 is FYNNEI in the germline V gene. V was pared by 4 bases and J by 1 base, with 11 bases between. The CDR3 length is 15 residues. CDR3 in DNA: TGTGCCAGCAGTGGGGGGGGAGGCAGCAATCAGCCCCAGCATTTT. Translation: CASSGGGGSNQPQHF.

This clonotype was recorded many times. V is TRBV12-3 or TRBV12-4 and J is TRBJ2-1; D possibly corresponds to TRBD2 (6 bases). Trimming shortened V by 8 bases and J by 3 bases, and 20 bases separated the two germline ends. CDR3 length: 16 amino acids. The CDR3 DNA follows: TGTGCCAGCCGATGGTCCGGGCTAGCGAACTACAATGAGCAGTTCTTC. Residues: CASRWSGLANYNEQFF.

The chain carries TRBV2 and TRBJ1-5; tentative D call: TRBD1 (6 bases). V gave up 8 bases and J gave up 0 bases, with 14 bases separating them. The V gene's germline CDR1 is SNHLY and CDR2 FYNNEI. The CDR3 is 15 amino acids. The CDR3 DNA follows: TGTGCCAGCCGAAAAGGGGACATTAGCAATCAGCCCCAGCATTTT. This sequence encodes CASRKGDISNQPQHF.

The CDR3 protein is CARNRSSGSEQYF. In nucleotides, the CDR3 is TGTGCCAGAAACAGGTCTAGCGGGAGCGAGCAGTACTTC. The chain carries TRBV6-6 and TRBJ2-7, with TRBD2 matching 10 bases. V shed 9 bases, J shed 6 bases, and the junction held 8 bases outside the gene matches. This CDR3 has 13 residues. Germline V lookup: CDR1 MNHNY, CDR2 SVGAGI (reference sequence).